Included here is one T cell receptor (beta chain) sequence, with context. The source of the sample is a study of blood T cell repertoires in COVID-19. Study summary: The origin of the acute and convalescent COVID-19 samples was the United States, Italy and Spain.

This CDR3 comprises 15 residues. The germline V gene has CDR1 SGHDT and CDR2 YYEEEE. V was clipped by 3 bases and J by 3 bases, with 15 bases between them. Per the study methods: Amplified reference gene primers provided the basis for estimating nucleated cell counts. Here immunoSEQ multiplex PCR was the method, and the copy in TCRdb shows in-frame clones only, minus some. V, J and clone size are taken as reported in that table, and D and trimming were inferred from the DNA itself. The sample lists roughly 38,000 clones, roughly 84% occurring once. This rearrangement joins TRBV5-6 to TRBJ1-2; D unresolved. Specimen: peripheral blood. The sequence came from a man aged 55-75 years with COVID-19, enrolled during active disease. The CDR3 reads CASSWVGEWDYGYTF. In nucleotides, the CDR3 is TGTGCCAGCAGCTGGGTGGGAGAATGGGACTATGGCTACACCTTC.